These 13 T cell receptor beta chains originate from one sample sequenced in a study of T cell responses to AZD1222 COVID-19 vaccine. Produced via immunoSEQ multiplex PCR; TCRdb's table is partial and in-frame only. Counted here are roughly 140,000 clones, under 95% occurring once; the ten biggest clones make up about 5.3%. The sequencing used peripheral blood, collected on day 0 of AZD1222 vaccination. The receptors originated from an adult in good health.

The J gene is TRBJ2-7, the V gene TRBV6-5, with D tentatively TRBD1 or TRBD2 (5 bases each). Germline V CDR1 and CDR2: MNHEY, SVGAGI. The V gene lost 8 bases and the J gene lost 0 bases, with 11 bases spanning the gap. The CDR3 totals 13 residues. In DNA form, the CDR3 reads TGTGCCAGCTTGGGGGATATCTCCTACGAGCAGTACTTC. Its protein is CASLGDISYEQYF.

The chain combines TRBV27 with TRBJ1-5; a possible D gene is TRBD1 (5 bases). This CDR3 contains 14 residues. V dropped 5 bases and J dropped 0 bases, with 8 bases sitting between them. Germline V lookup: CDR1 MNHEY, CDR2 SMNVEV (reference sequence). CDR3 DNA: TGTGCCAGCAGTCCGGGACTTAGCAATCAGCCCCAGCATTTT. Residues: CASSPGLSNQPQHF.

J is TRBJ2-1 and V is TRBV19, with 7 bases aligning to TRBD1. The CDR3 has 14 residues. With 3 bases clipped from V and 15 bases from J, the junction kept 14 bases outside the gene matches. Per the germline V gene, CDR1 is LNHDA and CDR2 is SQIVND (reference sequence). The CDR3 coding sequence is TGTGCCAGTAGTATGTTGCCAGGGGGTTGGTTCCCGTTCTTC. Translation gives CASSMLPGGWFPFF.

The chain couples TRBV5-1 to TRBJ2-3; possibly TRBD1 for D (6 bases). The CDR3 extends over 15 amino acids. Germline V gene lookup returns CDR1 SGHRS and CDR2 YFSETQ. The V gene lost 0 bases and the J gene lost 6 bases, with 14 bases spanning the gap. CDR3 DNA: TGCGCCAGCAGCTTGGCGCAGGGGACCCGGGATACGCAGTATTTT. It is translated as CASSLAQGTRDTQYF.

This chain joins TRBV28 and TRBJ1-2; a possible D gene is TRBD1 (5 bases). V was shortened by 3 bases and J by 6 bases, with 14 bases between the two germline ends. The CDR3 length is 14 residues. Looked up from germline, CDR1 is MDHEN and CDR2 is SYDVKM. CDR3: CASSFPGGGNGYTF. CDR3 sequence (DNA): TGTGCCAGCAGTTTTCCCGGTGGGGGTAATGGCTACACCTTC.

The chain has TRBV28 and TRBJ2-7; D unclear. The CDR3 loop spans 12 amino acids. Trimming left V 2 bases short and J 4 bases short, with 6 bases between. Looked up from germline, CDR1 is MDHEN and CDR2 is SYDVKM. CDR3 DNA: TGTGCCAGCAGTTTAGATTCTTACGAGCAGTACTTC. Its protein is CASSLDSYEQYF.

This chain joins TRBV5-1 and TRBJ1-2; D is uncertain. The germline CDR1 and CDR2 sequences are SGHRS and YFSETQ. The CDR3 length is 14 residues. Deletions cut 0 bases from V and 8 bases from J, with 14 bases between. CDR3 region: CASSLEVGSYGYTF. The DNA for the CDR3 is TGCGCCAGCAGCTTGGAGGTGGGATCTTACGGCTACACCTTC.

The chain combines TRBV5-5 with TRBJ2-5, with D uncertain. In germline, CDR1 is SGHKS, CDR2 YYEKEE (reference sequence). Trimming shortened V by 0 bases and J by 4 bases, and 13 bases separated the two germline ends. The CDR3 runs 15 residues. The CDR3 coding sequence is TGTGCCAGCAGCTTGGGGTCAACCACTCTAGAGACCCAGTACTTC. Translated, it gives CASSLGSTTLETQYF.

This rearrangement joins TRBV9 to TRBJ1-5; D may be TRBD1 (5 bases). The CDR3 is made up of 15 amino acids. Trimming cost V 4 bases and J 0 bases, with 11 bases left between them. Germline-derived CDR1 and CDR2 are SGDLS and YYNGEE. The DNA for the CDR3 is TGTGCCAGCAGCTCCACCGACAGTAGCAATCAGCCCCAGCATTTT. This gives the protein CASSSTDSSNQPQHF.

The J gene is TRBJ1-2, the V gene TRBV18; no reliable D call. Deletions cut 0 bases from V and 5 bases from J, with 13 bases between. This CDR3 region has 15 residues. Germline V gene lookup returns CDR1 KGHSH and CDR2 LQKENI. CDR3 amino acids: CASSPPGSSIYGYTF. DNA of the CDR3: TGTGCCAGCTCACCACCGGGCTCCTCGATTTATGGCTACACCTTC.

This rearrangement joins TRBV18 to TRBJ1-5; D is undetermined. The CDR3 is 15 residues long. Germline-derived CDR1 and CDR2 are KGHSH and LQKENI. V lost 1 base and J lost 0, with 7 bases in between. The CDR3 spells CASSPQGYSNQPQHF. DNA for the CDR3: TGTGCCAGCTCACCACAGGGCTATAGCAATCAGCCCCAGCATTTT.

The rearrangement links TRBV7-9 to TRBJ2-7; 7 positions agree with TRBD1. Germline values: CDR1 SEHNR, CDR2 FQNEAQ (reference sequence). V lost 1 base to trimming and J lost 4 bases; unmatched junction nucleotides: 10. The CDR3 has 16 amino acids. The DNA of the CDR3 is TGTGCCAGCAGCTTAGGGGAAAGGGGGCAGTTATACGAGCAGTACTTC. As protein: CASSLGERGQLYEQYF.

CDR3 nucleotides: TGCGCCAGCAGGTTGAATGGACAGGTCCGCTATGGCTACACCTTC. Protein: CASRLNGQVRYGYTF. The chain has TRBV5-1 and TRBJ1-2; TRBD1 aligns across 7 bases. This CDR3 is built from 15 residues. V trimming: 5 bases; J trimming: 4 bases; junction bases outside the gene matches: 11. The germline V gene encodes CDR1 SGHRS and CDR2 YFSETQ.